This entry is about one TCR beta chain. Antigen: not known. TCRdb reanalysed the 5' RACE reads using MiXCR and keeps one entry per CDR3 protein. In the table there are roughly 400,000 distinct CDR3 sequences, approximately 18% of which are singletons. The data were taken from a study of T-cell memory formation after mild COVID-19. General study points: The study detected some responding clones in pre-infection memory, suggesting cross-reactive memory joined. Among clones contracting day 15 to 85, CD4/CD8 was balanced, whereas later expanders leaned CD4+. Chiefly within CM and EM were the contracting CD4+ clones; CD8+ ones were within EMRA.

The CDR3 is 14 amino acids. V shed 10 bases and J 3 bases; nucleotides not matched to a gene: 12. Specimen: PBMCs or a T cell subset sorted from them (not recorded which). The chain joins TRBV12-3 or TRBV12-4 to TRBJ2-7, with 7 bases aligning to TRBD1. The clonotype originates from a man younger than 35 who had mild COVID-19 (a few samples of this study predate the infection). Cell type and time point are not known. The CDR3 bases are TGTGCCACCCTCCCGCAGGGGGTGGTCTACGAGCAGTACGTC. It codes for CATLPQGVVYEQYV.